The 5 T cell receptor beta chains in this list originate from one sample, sequenced in a study of shared clonotypes between healthy human individuals (dated by TCRdb to 2018 to 2020). The library was built by means of the immunoSEQ multiplex PCR assay. TCRdb took this table from immuneACCESS and kept in-frame rearrangements with V and J called. Such tables lack part of the clones; where checked against another copy, unresolved V genes explain under half of the gap, and the rest is unexplained. The sample table holds over 1.4 million clones, of which about 96% were seen once. Of the sample, over 1% is held by the ten largest clones. Sequencing input: naive CD4+ T cells sorted from blood. The sample's cell subset or site label is to be understood as: CD45RA+ positively selected. The receptors here all came from a man aged 25 to 40 in good health.

The chain employs TRBV9 and TRBJ1-1; D unresolved. The CDR3 totals 13 residues. Germline V CDR1 and CDR2: SGDLS, YYNGEE. V was pared by 4 bases and J by 4 bases, with 11 bases between. The CDR3 sequence: CASSPGGVTEAFF. In nucleotides, the CDR3 is TGTGCCAGCAGCCCCGGTGGAGTCACTGAAGCTTTCTTT.

The chain links TRBV7-9 to TRBJ1-2; D is unclear. V was shortened by 3 bases and J by 2 bases, with 10 bases between the two germline ends. CDR1 and CDR2 (germline): SEHNR, FQNEAQ (reference sequence). This CDR3 has 14 amino acids. The CDR3 protein is CASSFHARNYGYTF. DNA for the CDR3: TGTGCCAGCAGCTTCCACGCCCGGAACTATGGCTACACCTTC. The entire variable domain, with the rest obtained from reference TRBV7-9 and TRBJ1-2, is as follows: DTGVSQNPRHKITKRGQNVTFRCDPISEHNRLYWYRQTLGQGPEFLTYFQNEAQLEKSRLLSDRFSAERPKGSFSTLEIQRTEQGDSAMYLCASSFHARNYGYTFGSGTRLTVV.

As for this clone: At one of its ends the junction is not consistent with the germline gene, which may arise from a read error. The chain combines TRBV7-9 with TRBJ2-5; 11 bases are a match to TRBD2. This CDR3 contains 15 residues. CDR1 and CDR2 (germline): SEHNR, FQNEAQ (reference sequence). The CDR3 DNA reads TGTGCCAGCAGCTTATTGGAGGCTAGCGGGAGGACCCAATACTTC. Encoded protein: CASSLLEASGRTQYF.

This chain uses TRBV7-9 with TRBJ2-6; D is ambiguous. This CDR3 comprises 14 residues. Germline CDR1 SEHNR, CDR2 FQNEAQ (reference sequence). The V end was cut by 2 bases, the J end by 3 bases, with 5 bases between. The CDR3 here is CASSLRDGANVLTF. CDR3 sequence (DNA): TGTGCCAGCAGCTTAAGAGATGGGGCCAACGTCCTGACTTTC.

This rearrangement joins TRBV27 to TRBJ2-7; D gene uncertain. Germline-derived CDR1 and CDR2 are MNHEY and SMNVEV (reference sequence). V shed 7 bases and J shed 4 bases, with 14 bases lying between them. CDR3 length: 13 residues. The CDR3 DNA sequence: TGTGCCAGCAAAGGTCAGGCTAGGTACGAGCAGTACTTC. Translated, it gives CASKGQARYEQYF.